These T cell receptor beta chains were read from a single sample in a study of blood T cells in healthy people across ages. MiXCR, run by TCRdb on the 5' RACE reads, gives a single entry per CDR3 protein. The sample records about 1.7 million distinct CDR3 sequences, over 25% being singletons. Material: blood. The receptors were sampled from a woman in her twenties or thirties in good health. Each CDR3 is given with its conserved first and last residue. D genes are given only for firm matches. The size of a clone is reported for some rows only, either as once, few or many, or as a class for expanded clones.

d_call	j_call	v_call	cdr3_length	clone_size	cdr3_nt	cdr3_aa
TRBD2	TRBJ2-3	TRBV11-2	18	NA	TGTGCCAGCAGCCCGAGTCGGTGGGGGGGTCTGAGCACAGATACGCAGTATTTT	CASSPSRWGGLSTDTQYF
NA	TRBJ2-4	TRBV12-3/TRBV12-4	18	NA	TGTGCCAGCAGTTTTCGGGACGCAGGAGCCCTAGCCAAAAACATTCAGTACTTC	CASSFRDAGALAKNIQYF
NA	TRBJ1-2	TRBV5-1	13	many	TGTGCCAGCAGCTACGACCGCGACTATGGCTACACCTTC	CASSYDRDYGYTF
NA	TRBJ2-7	TRBV28	13	many	TGTGCCAGCAGTGGGGGTAGGTCCCACGAGCAGTACTTC	CASSGGRSHEQYF
NA	TRBJ1-6	TRBV18	15	NA	TGTGCCAGCTCACCGCGGACCGGCGGGAAATCACCCCTCCACTTT	CASSPRTGGKSPLHF
NA	TRBJ2-3	TRBV3-1	13	once	TGTGCCAGCAGCCAAGATTGGGACCGTCAGCAGTATTTT	CASSQDWDRQQYF
TRBD2	TRBJ2-1	TRBV7-9	16	many	TGTGCCAGCAGCTTAGGGGGACTAGCGAGCACCAATGAGCAGTTCTTC	CASSLGGLASTNEQFF
TRBD1	TRBJ2-7	TRBV5-1	15	many	TGCGCCAGCAGCCCTGGGACAGGGGCTATCGACGAGCAGTACTTC	CASSPGTGAIDEQYF
NA	TRBJ2-1	TRBV5-1	13	NA	TGCGCCACCAGCAGAGTCGACAGCGATGAGCAGTTCTTC	CATSRVDSDEQFF
NA	TRBJ1-2	TRBV29-1	14	few	TGCAGCGTTGGAGTGGGAACAGGGCAAGGAGGCTACACCTTC	CSVGVGTGQGGYTF
NA	TRBJ1-5	TRBV20-1	13	NA	TGCAGTGCTAGAGGTGCCGGGGATCAGGCCCAGCATTTT	CSARGAGDQAQHF
NA	TRBJ1-2	TRBV28	11	NA	TGTGCCAGCCAGGGATCCTATGGCTACACCTTC	CASQGSYGYTF
NA	TRBJ2-5	TRBV29-1	11	many	TGCAGCGTTGAACGTCCCGAATACCAGTACTTC	CSVERPEYQYF
TRBD1	TRBJ2-3	TRBV10-3	14	few	TGTGCCATCAGGAGACAGGGGGCATCAGATACGCAGTATTTT	CAIRRQGASDTQYF
NA	TRBJ2-1	TRBV7-3	16	NA	TGTGCCAGCAGCTTAACGGCTAGCGTAATCTACAATGAGCAGTTCTTC	CASSLTASVIYNEQFF
TRBD1	TRBJ2-1	TRBV24-1	15	NA	TGTGCCACCAGTGATAGGACAGGGGGTCACAATGAGCAGTTCTTC	CATSDRTGGHNEQFF
TRBD1	TRBJ2-7	TRBV11-2	15	few	TGTGCCAGCATCCTCTCGACAGGGGGGATTAGTCAGCAGTACTTC	CASILSTGGISQQYF
TRBD1	TRBJ1-2	TRBV7-3	17	NA	TGTGCCAGCAGCTTACTCCCGCAGGGGGGGCAAAACTATGGCTACACCTTC	CASSLLPQGGQNYGYTF
NA	TRBJ2-4	TRBV6-5	11	NA	TGTGCCAGCAGTTACTTCCAGGAGCAGTACTTC	CASSYFQEQYF
TRBD1	TRBJ2-1	TRBV30	15	NA	TGTGCCTGGAGTGTTGGGTTGACAGGGAGCAATGAGCAGTTCTTC	CAWSVGLTGSNEQFF
TRBD2	TRBJ2-5	TRBV4-2	16	NA	TGTGCCAGCAGCCAAGTAATCGGGGGGGGCGGGGAGACCCAGTACTTC	CASSQVIGGGGETQYF
TRBD2	TRBJ2-5	TRBV7-2	16	NA	TGTGCCAGCAGCGTACTAGCGGGGGGGGCGGGGGAGACCCAGTACTTC	CASSVLAGGAGETQYF
TRBD2	TRBJ2-7	TRBV12-3/TRBV12-4	14	many	TGTGCCAGCAGGCGGACTAGCGGGGTCTACGAGCAGTACTTC	CASRRTSGVYEQYF
NA	TRBJ2-7	TRBV30	13	many	TGTGCCTGGAGCGCTGTCCTTACCTACGAGCAGTACTTC	CAWSAVLTYEQYF
NA	TRBJ2-1	TRBV10-2	15	NA	TGCGCCAGCAGTGAGTGGGGGAGCCGAGTGGGCGGGCAGTTCTTC	CASSEWGSRVGGQFF
TRBD1	TRBJ1-6	TRBV12-3/TRBV12-4	14	NA	TGTGCCAGCAGTTTTGACAGGGCAAGGGCACCCCTCCACTTT	CASSFDRARAPLHF
TRBD1	TRBJ2-7	TRBV30	13	few	TGTGCCTGGAGTGGCCTTACAGGGGGCGAGCAGTACTTC	CAWSGLTGGEQYF
NA	TRBJ2-5	TRBV14	14	NA	TGTGCCAGCAGCCGCGGATTACTCCAAGAGACCCAGTACTTC	CASSRGLLQETQYF
NA	TRBJ1-4	TRBV20-1	13	NA	TGCAGTGCTAGATTGGGGGAACGGGAAAAACTGTTTTTT	CSARLGEREKLFF
TRBD2	TRBJ2-1	TRBV2	15	NA	TGTGCCAGCAGTCTCACTAGCGGGGGGGCGGAGGAGCAGTTCTTC	CASSLTSGGAEEQFF
NA	TRBJ2-7	TRBV7-2	12	NA	TGTGCCAGCAGCTCCAAACTATACGAGCAGTACTTC	CASSSKLYEQYF
TRBD1	TRBJ2-1	TRBV10-3	15	NA	TGTGCCATCAGAGATAACCGGGACAGACCCCTGGGGCAGTTCTTC	CAIRDNRDRPLGQFF
NA	TRBJ2-1	TRBV20-1	15	NA	TGCAGTGCGAGACGCAGGGGTGAGTCCTACAATGAGCAGTTCTTC	CSARRRGESYNEQFF
TRBD2	TRBJ2-3	TRBV29-1	14	many	TGCAGCGTTTGCAAAGCGGGGGCTAGCGATACGCAGTATTTT	CSVCKAGASDTQYF
NA	TRBJ2-5	TRBV20-1	13	few	TGCAGTGCTGGGGACTTTGCAGAAGAGACCCGGTACTTC	CSAGDFAEETRYF
NA	TRBJ1-1	TRBV20-1	11	once	TGCAGTGCTAGAGATTCGGAAGAGGCTTTCTTT	CSARDSEEAFF
NA	TRBJ2-4	TRBV19	12	NA	TGTGCCAGGGCGGTAGCCAAAAACATTCAGTACTTC	CARAVAKNIQYF
TRBD1	TRBJ2-3	TRBV5-1	13	few	TGCGCCAGCAGCCTCCGACAGGGGGCCCGTCCGTATTTT	CASSLRQGARPYF
NA	TRBJ1-2	TRBV5-6	14	few	TGTGCCAGCAGCTTGTCTTTCCGCTATTATGGCTACACCTTC	CASSLSFRYYGYTF
TRBD1	TRBJ2-1	TRBV7-9	15	NA	TGTGCCAGCAGCAAGGGGACAGCCCTTGGGGATGAGCAGTTCTTC	CASSKGTALGDEQFF
TRBD1	TRBJ2-5	TRBV7-2	15	NA	TGTGCCAGCAGCGCCGACAGGGGCATCCAAGAGACCCAGTACTTC	CASSADRGIQETQYF
TRBD2	TRBJ2-5	TRBV6-6	14	many	TGTGCCAGCAGTCCTATGGGACTAGAAGGGACCCAGTACTTC	CASSPMGLEGTQYF
NA	TRBJ1-2	TRBV12-3/TRBV12-4	14	few	TGTGCCAGCAGTTTGGACGGGAATAACTATGGCTACACCTTC	CASSLDGNNYGYTF
NA	TRBJ2-4	TRBV14	11	few	TGTGCCAGCAGCCGAGGGCACATTCAGTACTTC	CASSRGHIQYF
TRBD1	TRBJ1-2	TRBV7-3	15	few	TGTGCCAGCCGAGATACAGGGGACTTAAACTATGGCTACACCTTC	CASRDTGDLNYGYTF
TRBD1	TRBJ1-6	TRBV10-3	14	NA	TGTGCCATCAGTGAACAGGGGGTTAATTCACCCCTCCACTTT	CAISEQGVNSPLHF
TRBD1	TRBJ1-3	TRBV30	15	few	TGTGCCTGGAATGTCGCGAAGGGGGCCGGAAACACCATATATTTT	CAWNVAKGAGNTIYF
TRBD1	TRBJ1-2	TRBV7-9	15	few	TGTGCCAGCCTCAAGGGCGGACAGGGAAACTATGGCTACACCTTC	CASLKGGQGNYGYTF
TRBD2	TRBJ2-1	TRBV24-1	16	NA	TGTGCCACCAGCGCCGGGACTAGCGGGACCTACAATGAGCAGTTCTTC	CATSAGTSGTYNEQFF
TRBD2	TRBJ2-5	TRBV7-2	14	few	TGTGCCAGCAGCTTAAGCGTCGGGGGGGAGACCCAGTACTTC	CASSLSVGGETQYF
TRBD1	TRBJ2-7	TRBV24-1	17	NA	TGTGCCACCAGTGATCCTACGACAGGGGGCGAAAACTACGAGCAGTACTTC	CATSDPTTGGENYEQYF
NA	TRBJ1-1	TRBV6-5	11	NA	TGTGCCAGCTGGGTGAACACTGAAGCTTTCTTT	CASWVNTEAFF
NA	TRBJ1-4	TRBV7-9	16	few	TGTGCCAGCGCTGGGGGGTCTTTATCAACTAATGAAAAACTGTTTTTT	CASAGGSLSTNEKLFF
TRBD2	TRBJ2-5	TRBV20-1	13	NA	TGCAGTGTTCAGCGGGGGGGCCGGGAGACCCAGTACTTC	CSVQRGGRETQYF